These 30 T cell receptor beta chains share one sample of origin, sequenced in a study of beta chain features in type 1 diabetes. Investigators reverse transcribed all isolated RNA, so they sequenced expressed TCRB transcripts. Profiled with immunoSEQ multiplex PCR; TCRdb holds only in-frame clones, not every one. The repertoire holds a few hundred thousand clones, with more than 9.5% as singletons. Sequenced sample: naive CD4+ T cells from blood. Receptor source: a woman in her twenties or thirties in good health.

This chain joins TRBV28 and TRBJ2-7; 7 positions agree with TRBD2. Germline CDR1 reads MDHEN; CDR2 reads SYDVKM. The trim removed 3 bases at V and 11 bases at J, leaving 13 bases unmatched. This CDR3 has 14 residues. The CDR3 here is CASSFISGAPTKYF. Here the CDR3 DNA reads TGTGCCAGCAGTTTCATCAGCGGGGCTCCTACAAAGTACTTC.

The chain carries TRBV5-1 and TRBJ2-7; a possible D gene is TRBD1 (7 bases). With 3 bases removed from V and 3 bases from J, the gap between germline ends came to 16 bases. Germline V gene sequence: CDR1 SGHRS, CDR2 YFSETQ. CDR3 length equals 15 residues. The CDR3, as DNA: TGCGCCAGCAGCTCCCAGGGGGGCCTCGTCTACGAGCAGTACTTC. As protein: CASSSQGGLVYEQYF.

The rearrangement uses TRBV9 and TRBJ1-2; no clear D. The V gene lost 4 bases and the J gene lost 6 bases, with 7 bases spanning the gap. From germline, CDR1 is SGDLS and CDR2 YYNGEE. CDR3 length equals 11 residues. The CDR3 is CASSPSNGYTF. The CDR3, as DNA: TGTGCCAGCAGCCCATCAAATGGCTACACCTTC. The full variable domain, in which reference TRBV9 and TRBJ1-2 provide the parts outside the CDR3, is DSGVTQTPKHLITATGQRVTLRCSPRSGDLSVYWYQQSLDQGLQFLIQYYNGEERAKGNILERFSAQQFPDLHSELNLSSLELGDSALYFCASSPSNGYTFGSGTRLTVV.

Notes on this clone: This sample includes further DNA sequences coding for the same CDR3. The J gene is TRBJ1-1, the V gene TRBV30; possibly TRBD1 for D (6 bases). Germline V lookup: CDR1 GTSNPN, CDR2 SVGIG (reference sequence). The V gene lost 0 bases and the J gene lost 2 bases, with 7 bases spanning the gap. The CDR3 covers 13 residues. For the CDR3, the DNA is TGTGCCTGGAGTGTACAGGGAAACACTGAAGCTTTCTTT. It yields the protein CAWSVQGNTEAFF.

J is TRBJ2-1 and V is TRBV5-4; no clear D gene. The CDR3 runs 14 residues. Between the trimmed V and J ends, which lost 0 bases and 3 bases, there was a span of 7 bases. The germline CDR1 and CDR2 sequences are SGHNT and YYREEE (reference sequence). The CDR3 spells CASSLVQNYNEQFF. For the CDR3, the DNA is TGTGCCAGCAGCTTGGTGCAGAACTACAATGAGCAGTTCTTC.

This clone showed up just a few times. J is TRBJ2-4 and V is TRBV5-6; 8 positions match TRBD2. Trimming removed 4 bases from V and 3 bases from J; junction bases left unmatched: 12. The germline gives CDR1 SGHDT, CDR2 YYEEEE. CDR3 length: 17 amino acids. CDR3 loop: CASSLTRLAYDKNIQYF. CDR3 DNA: TGTGCCAGCAGCCTGACCCGACTAGCGTACGACAAAAACATTCAGTACTTC.

V and J are TRBV7-2 and TRBJ2-1; 10 nucleotides agree with TRBD1. The CDR3 contains 14 residues. Germline loops: CDR1 SGHTA, CDR2 FQGNSA. The V and J ends lost 11 bases and 1 base, in that order; junction bases with no gene match: 5. The DNA of the CDR3 is TGTGCCGCCCGGACAGGGGGGTCCTACAATGAGCAGTTCTTC. It is translated as CAARTGGSYNEQFF.

This clone was observed a handful of times. This rearrangement joins TRBV7-3 to TRBJ2-2; no definite D call. V was cut by 3 bases and J by 6 bases, with 5 bases left in between. CDR1 is SGHTA and CDR2 is FQGTGA in the germline V gene. The CDR3 runs to 12 residues. In DNA form, the CDR3 reads TGTGCCAGCAGCTTCAATTCCGGGGAGCTGTTTTTT. Translated: CASSFNSGELFF.

V gene TRBV28 combines with J gene TRBJ1-4, with 7 bases fitting TRBD1. V gave up 2 bases and J gave up 7 bases; unmatched junction bases: 7. The germline CDR1 and CDR2 sequences are MDHEN and SYDVKM. The CDR3 has 15 residues. The CDR3 loop is CASSLTQGFGEKLFF. The CDR3 bases are TGTGCCAGCAGTTTAACACAGGGGTTTGGTGAAAAACTGTTTTTT.

The V and J genes are TRBV18 and TRBJ1-4; 9 bases agree with TRBD1. CDR3 length: 16 residues. Looked up from germline, CDR1 is KGHSH and CDR2 is LQKENI. V was pared by 5 bases and J by 4 bases, with 8 bases of the junction left unmatched. CDR3 DNA sequence: TGTGCCAGCTCATCGGACAGGGGCGACCTTAATGAAAAACTGTTTTTT. It encodes CASSSDRGDLNEKLFF.

This clone was observed a few times. The chain has TRBV7-2 and TRBJ2-7, with 9 bases that match TRBD2. Germline CDR1 is SGHTA and CDR2 is FQGNSA. After removal of 2 bases from V and 0 bases from J, the junction contained 8 bases not matched to a gene. The CDR3 extends over 17 amino acids. CDR3 sequence reads: CASSLSASGISSYEQYF. Written as DNA, the CDR3 is TGTGCCAGCAGCTTATCGGCTAGCGGGATTAGCTCCTACGAGCAGTACTTC.

The chain links TRBV19 to TRBJ2-1; 10 positions agree with TRBD2. V shed 8 bases and J 7 bases; nucleotides not matched to a gene: 11. CDR3 length: 15 residues. CDR1 and CDR2 (germline): LNHDA, SQIVND (reference sequence). For the CDR3, the DNA is TGTGCCAGTGAGAGCGGGAGGGCCAAAAATAATGAGCAGTTCTTC. Encoded protein: CASESGRAKNNEQFF.

CDR3 coding DNA: TGTGCCAGCAGCGGTCCAAGGGAGACCGATCCACGGCAGTTCTTC. Translated, it gives CASSGPRETDPRQFF. The chain combines TRBV9 with TRBJ2-1; TRBD2 is a possible D gene (5 bases). The CDR3 has 15 residues. V was cut by 3 bases and J by 12 bases, with 22 bases left in between. From germline, CDR1 is SGDLS and CDR2 YYNGEE.

The rearrangement links TRBV9 to TRBJ1-1; a weak D match, TRBD1 (5 bases). Trimming cost V 4 bases and J 5 bases, with 12 bases left between them. CDR3 length equals 13 residues. Germline V gives CDR1 SGDLS, CDR2 YYNGEE. The CDR3 DNA is TGTGCCAGCAGCTTTGGGGCGGGGACTGAAGCTTTCTTT. Protein: CASSFGAGTEAFF. The variable domain in full, completed from reference TRBV9 and TRBJ1-1, reads DSGVTQTPKHLITATGQRVTLRCSPRSGDLSVYWYQQSLDQGLQFLIQYYNGEERAKGNILERFSAQQFPDLHSELNLSSLELGDSALYFCASSFGAGTEAFFGQGTRLTVV.

The rearrangement uses TRBV28 and TRBJ2-7; maybe TRBD1 (6 bases). V was cut by 3 bases and J by 3 bases, with 12 bases left in between. The CDR3 consists of 14 residues. CDR1 MDHEN and CDR2 SYDVKM come from the germline V gene. CDR3 residues: CASSFMGAIYEQYF. In DNA, the CDR3 is TGTGCCAGCAGTTTTATGGGGGCGATCTACGAGCAGTACTTC.

The chain is built from TRBV28 and TRBJ1-5; D call uncertain. The CDR3 runs 14 residues. Germline values: CDR1 MDHEN, CDR2 SYDVKM. Trimming stripped 10 bases from V and 0 bases from J, with 13 bases between. The DNA for the CDR3 is TGTGCCATAGAAGGACGGGGTAGCAATCAGCCCCAGCATTTT. Translated: CAIEGRGSNQPQHF.

The chain links TRBV28 to TRBJ2-7, with D possibly matching TRBD2 (5 bases). Trimming took off 3 bases at V and 3 bases at J, with 9 bases between the two ends. The CDR3 covers 13 residues. Germline lookup yields CDR1 MDHEN and CDR2 SYDVKM. CDR3 nucleotide sequence: TGTGCCAGCAGTTTCGGTGGAGGCTACGAGCAGTACTTC. This codes for CASSFGGGYEQYF.

The chain links TRBV7-2 to TRBJ1-4; 7 nucleotides match TRBD1. The length of the CDR3 is 14 residues. The germline V gene has CDR1 SGHTA and CDR2 FQGNSA. The V segment lost 3 bases and the J segment 5 bases; nucleotides outside the gene matches: 3. DNA for the CDR3: TGTGCCAGCAGCTTGGCGGGACAGAATGAAAAACTGTTTTTT. Protein product: CASSLAGQNEKLFF. Variable domain in full (rest from reference TRBV7-2 and TRBJ1-4): GAGVSQSPSNKVTEKGKDVELRCDPISGHTALYWYRQSLGQGLEFLIYFQGNSAPDKSGLPSDRFSAERTGGSVSTLTIQRTQQEDSAVYLCASSLAGQNEKLFFGSGTQLSVL.

This clone has a handful of counts. The chain joins TRBV10-3 to TRBJ2-7; 9 nucleotides agree with TRBD1. The CDR3 length is 15 residues. CDR1 and CDR2 (germline): ENHRY, SYGVKD. The V gene end was trimmed by 4 bases and the J gene end by 4 bases; junction bases not matched to a gene: 8. The CDR3 is CAISAAGTGLYEQYF. CDR3 DNA: TGTGCCATCAGTGCTGCCGGGACAGGGTTGTACGAGCAGTACTTC.

V usage is TRBV2 and J usage is TRBJ1-1; a possible D gene is TRBD1 (5 bases). Germline-derived CDR1 and CDR2 are SNHLY and FYNNEI. The CDR3 loop spans 16 amino acids. V was pared by 4 bases and J by 4 bases, with 19 bases between. The CDR3 loop reads CASSGVGARAGTEAFF. The CDR3 nucleotides are TGTGCCAGCAGTGGGGTAGGGGCCAGGGCCGGCACTGAAGCTTTCTTT. The variable domain in full, with the rest retrieved from reference TRBV2 and TRBJ1-1, is EPEVTQTPSHQVTQMGQEVILRCVPISNHLYFYWYRQILGQKVEFLVSFYNNEISEKSEIFDDQFSVERPDGSNFTLKIRSTKLEDSAMYFCASSGVGARAGTEAFFGQGTRLTVV.

This rearrangement joins TRBV2 to TRBJ2-2, with TRBD2 as a possible D gene (6 bases). From germline, CDR1 is SNHLY and CDR2 FYNNEI. CDR3 length: 16 amino acids. V lost 2 bases and J lost 0, with 10 bases in between. DNA for the CDR3: TGTGCCAGCAGTGAAAAGCGGGCCGCGAACACCGGGGAGCTGTTTTTT. It yields the protein CASSEKRAANTGELFF. The full variable domain, rest sourced from reference TRBV2 and TRBJ2-2, is EPEVTQTPSHQVTQMGQEVILRCVPISNHLYFYWYRQILGQKVEFLVSFYNNEISEKSEIFDDQFSVERPDGSNFTLKIRSTKLEDSAMYFCASSEKRAANTGELFFGEGSRLTVL.

This sequence joins TRBV7-2 and TRBJ2-7; 8 nucleotides match TRBD1. This CDR3 contains 16 residues. The J segment lost 1 base and the V segment lost 4 bases, leaving 9 bases of the junction unmatched. Looked up from germline, CDR1 is SGHTA and CDR2 is FQGNSA. CDR3 bases: TGTGCCAGCAGCTATCAAGGACAGGGTCCGTCCTACGAGCAGTACTTC. It yields the protein CASSYQGQGPSYEQYF. Together with reference TRBV7-2 and TRBJ2-7, the CDR3 gives the full variable domain: GAGVSQSPSNKVTEKGKDVELRCDPISGHTALYWYRQSLGQGLEFLIYFQGNSAPDKSGLPSDRFSAERTGGSVSTLTIQRTQQEDSAVYLCASSYQGQGPSYEQYFGPGTRLTVT.

This chain uses TRBV6-6 with TRBJ1-2, with 7 positions matching TRBD1. The trim removed 0 bases at V and 0 bases at J, leaving 4 bases unmatched. CDR1 is MNHNY, CDR2 SVGAGI, per germline (reference sequence). The CDR3 covers 16 residues. CDR3 protein: CASSYSWDSANYGYTF. In DNA, the CDR3 is TGTGCCAGCAGTTACTCCTGGGACAGCGCTAACTATGGCTACACCTTC.

The V call is TRBV7-9, the J call TRBJ2-2; maybe TRBD1 (5 bases). CDR3 length: 13 amino acids. Germline V gene sequence: CDR1 SEHNR, CDR2 FQNEAQ (reference sequence). The V end lost 2 bases, the J end lost 6 bases, and 7 bases lay between the germline ends. The CDR3 bases are TGTGCCAGCAGCTTACAGGGCGCCGGGGAGCTGTTTTTT. It is translated as CASSLQGAGELFF.

The chain links TRBV28 to TRBJ2-5; 8 bases match TRBD1. This CDR3 is built from 15 residues. V trimming: 4 bases; J trimming: 4 bases; junction bases outside the gene matches: 8. CDR1 is MDHEN and CDR2 is SYDVKM in the germline V gene. For the CDR3, the DNA is TGTGCCAGCAGTTCATCGACAGGGGTTGGAGAGACCCAGTACTTC. As protein: CASSSSTGVGETQYF.

This chain uses TRBV5-6 with TRBJ2-1; D is unclear. V was pared by 0 bases and J by 12 bases, with 7 bases between. CDR1 and CDR2 from the germline V gene are SGHDT and YYEEEE. This CDR3 spans 11 amino acids. The CDR3 DNA follows: TGTGCCAGCAGCTTGGGTTTCGGGCAGTTCTTC. Residues: CASSLGFGQFF.

This clone was picked up a small number of times. The gene calls are TRBV14 and TRBJ2-3, with D unclear. The CDR3 length is 13 residues. Trimming stripped 4 bases from V and 2 bases from J, with 7 bases between. Germline V gene lookup returns CDR1 SGHDN and CDR2 FVKESK. CDR3 DNA: TGTGCCAGCAGCCTACAGTACACAGATACGCAGTATTTT. It is translated as CASSLQYTDTQYF.

This rearrangement joins TRBV29-1 to TRBJ2-7; 8 nucleotides line up with TRBD1. In germline, CDR1 is SQVTM, CDR2 ANQGSEA. The CDR3 runs 13 residues. CDR3 residues: CNLSGTGDYEQYF. The CDR3, as DNA: TGCAACCTGTCCGGGACAGGCGATTACGAGCAGTACTTC.

V is TRBV6-5 and J is TRBJ2-1, with a tentative D call TRBD1 (5 bases). V was trimmed by 6 bases and J by 1 base, leaving 13 bases between them. Germline V gene lookup returns CDR1 MNHEY and CDR2 SVGAGI. The CDR3 is 15 amino acids. The CDR3 reads CASSLTVPSYNEQFF. In DNA, the CDR3 is TGTGCCAGCAGCCTGACAGTCCCTTCCTACAATGAGCAGTTCTTC.

V usage is TRBV5-4 and J usage is TRBJ2-3, with 9 bases identical to TRBD2. J was trimmed by 1 base and V by 4 bases; bases with no gene match: 7. The CDR3 sequence is 16 residues long. Germline CDR1 reads SGHNT; CDR2 reads YYREEE (reference sequence). Written as DNA, the CDR3 is TGTGCCAGCAGCCAGGCGGGGGGGACCCGCACAGATACGCAGTATTTT. Protein: CASSQAGGTRTDTQYF.